This T cell receptor beta chain is drawn from a study of T cell responses to AZD1222 COVID-19 vaccine. Assay: immunoSEQ multiplex PCR; the TCRdb copy retains only in-frame clones and omits some. The sample lists approximately 130,000 clones, about 93% occurring once. Findings and caveats of the study: AZD1222 recipients seropositive at baseline numbered only five or six.

The CDR3 is made up of 17 amino acids. Trimming left V 0 bases short and J 1 base short, with 15 bases between. Germline CDR1 is ENHRY and CDR2 is SYGVKD. Concerning this clone itself: Its matching antigen is unknown.

The starting material was peripheral blood, obtained on day 0 of AZD1222 vaccination. The TCR was taken from an adult in good health. The chain uses TRBV10-3 and TRBJ1-1; possible D gene TRBD1, 6 bases. The CDR3 loop reads CAISESEQGMRNTEAFF. The CDR3 region has the DNA TGTGCCATCAGTGAGTCGGAGCAGGGGATGCGGAACACTGAAGCTTTCTTT.